This T cell receptor (beta chain) was captured by sequencing in a study of blood T cells in healthy people across ages. In the study overall: Template switching caught about one barcoded beta molecule for each two T cells. Findings of the study overall: Among long-lived donors, naive CD4+ cells were more numerous and diversity higher than in aged donors. Significant beta diversity loss was already apparent by age approximately 40, declining roughly linearly.

This clonotype was picked up a small number of times. Its antigen is unknown. The V end lost 5 bases, the J end lost 0 bases, and 13 bases lay between the germline ends. The CDR3 runs 15 residues. Germline V lookup: CDR1 MNHEY, CDR2 SMNVEV (reference sequence). A second roughly 7 to 12 cycle PCR used barcoded and J-beta primers. MiXCR, applied by TCRdb to the 5' RACE reads, yields one record per CDR3 protein. The table lists roughly 900,000 distinct CDR3 sequences, 40% to 60% of them singletons, with about an eighth in the top ten. What was sequenced was blood. The chain combines TRBV27 with TRBJ1-2; maybe TRBD1 (6 bases). The clonotype was recovered from a man in his thirties or forties in good health. The CDR3 loop reads CASSPTGLPNYGYTF. The CDR3, as DNA: TGTGCCAGCAGTCCGACAGGCCTGCCTAACTATGGCTACACCTTC.